Listed here are 13 T cell receptor beta chains from one sample, sequenced in a study of T cell responses to AZD1222 COVID-19 vaccine. Sequencing used immunoSEQ multiplex PCR; TCRdb keeps in-frame clones, though not all of them. Seen here are over 45,000 clones, approximately 85% observed once, and the top ten hold about 21%. Source: peripheral blood, taken on day 0 of MenACWY control vaccination. The receptor set was obtained from an adult in good health.

The V gene is TRBV12-3 or TRBV12-4, the J gene TRBJ1-1; D gene ambiguous. The V end lost 6 bases, the J end lost 7 bases, and 9 bases lay between the germline ends. The CDR3 spans 11 residues. In DNA, the CDR3 is TGTGCCAGCAGCTTAAACCGTGAAGCTTTCTTT. This gives the protein CASSLNREAFF.

In its sample, this clone was seen a few times. This rearrangement joins TRBV7-9 to TRBJ1-1; D gene unclear. The germline CDR1 and CDR2 sequences are SEHNR and FQNEAQ (reference sequence). The CDR3 spans 13 residues. The ends were cut back, 4 bases at V and 2 bases at J, with 8 bases in the middle. The CDR3 DNA reads TGTGCCAGCAGCTCCGGGCCCAACACTGAAGCTTTCTTT. It is translated as CASSSGPNTEAFF.

This sequence joins TRBV16 and TRBJ1-1; D uncertain. The CDR3 has 13 amino acids. Trimming left V 1 base short and J 1 base short, with 4 bases between. The germline CDR1 and CDR2 sequences are KGHSY and FQNENV. The CDR3 bases are TGTGCCAGCAGCCAATGGAAGAACACTGAAGCTTTCTTT. Translated: CASSQWKNTEAFF.

This clone was counted only a few times. The gene calls are TRBV7-9 and TRBJ2-1; 9 bases match TRBD2. The CDR3 totals 12 residues. V shed 2 bases, J shed 14 bases, and the junction held 4 bases outside the gene matches. The germline gives CDR1 SEHNR, CDR2 FQNEAQ (reference sequence). CDR3 in amino acids: CASSLKTSGKFF. The CDR3 bases are TGTGCCAGCAGCTTAAAGACTAGCGGAAAGTTCTTC.

The chain carries TRBV6-2 or TRBV6-3 and TRBJ1-2; D ambiguous. The V end lost 5 bases, the J end lost 8 bases, and 15 bases lay between the germline ends. The CDR3 loop spans 13 amino acids. Germline V lookup: CDR1 MNHEY, CDR2 SVGEGT. The CDR3 region has the DNA TGTGCCAGCAGTCCGAACCTCCATGTCGGCTACACCTTC. Translating gives CASSPNLHVGYTF.

The chain is built from TRBV10-3 and TRBJ1-2, with D possibly TRBD1 on 6 matching bases. Deletions cut 8 bases from V and 5 bases from J, with 6 bases between. The V gene's germline CDR1 is ENHRY and CDR2 SYGVKD. This CDR3 spans 10 amino acids. The CDR3: CAIGQYGYTF. CDR3 bases: TGTGCCATCGGACAGTATGGCTACACCTTC.

The V gene is TRBV5-1, the J gene TRBJ2-1; maybe TRBD2 (5 bases). Looked up from germline, CDR1 is SGHRS and CDR2 is YFSETQ. V lost 1 base, J lost 5 bases, and 10 bases lay in between. There are 14 residues in the CDR3. CDR3 loop: CASSLYPADNEQFF. For the CDR3, the DNA is TGCGCCAGCAGCTTGTACCCAGCGGACAATGAGCAGTTCTTC.

The gene calls are TRBV6-1 and TRBJ2-7; 8 nucleotides agree with TRBD2. The V segment lost 2 bases and the J segment 4 bases; nucleotides outside the gene matches: 4. The CDR3 contains 14 residues. Germline values: CDR1 MNHNS, CDR2 SASEGT. The CDR3 reads CASSERGGRYEQYF. CDR3 in DNA: TGTGCCAGCAGTGAAAGGGGCGGGAGGTACGAGCAGTACTTC.

The V call is TRBV11-2, the J call TRBJ2-3; no clear D gene. V shed 3 bases and J shed 8 bases, with 6 bases lying between them. The CDR3 covers 11 residues. The germline CDR1 and CDR2 sequences are SGHAT and FQNNGV. DNA of the CDR3: TGTGCCAGCAGCTTCACGGGTACGCAGTATTTT. Translation: CASSFTGTQYF.

The rearrangement joins TRBV3-1 (or the pseudogene TRBV3-2) to TRBJ2-2; 7 bases line up with TRBD2. Germline values: CDR1 LGHDT, CDR2 YNNKEL (reference sequence). The CDR3 contains 15 residues. The trim removed 4 bases at V and 4 bases at J, leaving 6 bases unmatched. The CDR3 protein is CASSPRLASTGELFF. The CDR3 nucleotides are TGTGCCAGCAGCCCACGACTAGCCAGCACCGGGGAGCTGTTTTTT.

This chain uses TRBV28 with TRBJ2-1; TRBD2 is a possible D gene (6 bases). The V end lost 6 bases, the J end lost 15 bases, and 15 bases lay between the germline ends. There are 11 residues in the CDR3. Germline values: CDR1 MDHEN, CDR2 SYDVKM. CDR3: CASRSGVKTFF. The CDR3 DNA follows: TGTGCCAGCAGATCGGGAGTCAAAACGTTCTTC.

The CDR3 region is CASSPGQPSYEQYF. DNA of the CDR3: TGCGCCAGCAGCCCGGGACAGCCCTCCTACGAGCAGTACTTC. The V call is TRBV5-1, the J call TRBJ2-7; 7 nucleotides agree with TRBD1. The CDR3 loop spans 14 amino acids. With 4 bases clipped from V and 0 bases from J, the junction kept 4 bases outside the gene matches. Germline loops: CDR1 SGHRS, CDR2 YFSETQ.

Of note for this clone: Other DNA sequences from this sample encode an identical CDR3 as well. CDR3 loop: CASSPGGSTEAFF. The DNA for the CDR3 is TGTGCCAGCTCACCCGGCGGGTCCACTGAAGCTTTCTTT. The chain links TRBV18 to TRBJ1-1; no reliable D call. The CDR3 loop spans 13 amino acids. Germline-derived CDR1 and CDR2 are KGHSH and LQKENI. Trimming took off 3 bases at V and 4 bases at J, with 9 bases between the two ends.